Shown below are 5 T cell receptor beta chains from a single sample sequenced in a study of blood T cell repertoires in COVID-19. Using immunoSEQ multiplex PCR, the repertoire was profiled, and TCRdb retains in-frame clones only, with some absent. The sample records fewer than 250,000 clones, roughly 85% being singletons. The sequencing sample was made of peripheral blood. Receptors originate from a man in his forties or fifties with acute or convalescent COVID-19.

The rearrangement links TRBV2 to TRBJ2-1; possibly TRBD2 for D (5 bases). Per germline, CDR1 SNHLY and CDR2 FYNNEI. CDR3 length: 13 amino acids. The V and J ends lost 10 bases and 2 bases respectively, with 12 bases between them. CDR3 amino acids: CATRTATYNEQFF. The CDR3 DNA follows: TGTGCCACCCGGACTGCCACCTACAATGAGCAGTTCTTC.

The chain joins TRBV18 to TRBJ1-4, with no clear D. V shed 1 base and J shed 7 bases, with 13 bases lying between them. Germline lookup yields CDR1 KGHSH and CDR2 LQKENI. This CDR3 spans 15 amino acids. The CDR3 DNA sequence: TGTGCCAGCTCACCACGGAGGGTTGACGGTGAAAAACTGTTTTTT. This translates into CASSPRRVDGEKLFF.

The chain combines TRBV3-1 (or the pseudogene TRBV3-2) with TRBJ1-3, with D possibly being TRBD1 (6 bases). CDR1 and CDR2 (germline): LGHDT, YNNKEL (reference sequence). The length of the CDR3 is 13 residues. Trimming stripped 6 bases from V and 2 bases from J, with 8 bases between. CDR3 DNA sequence: TGTGCCAGCAGTTACAGGGCTGGAAACACCATATATTTT. It is translated as CASSYRAGNTIYF.

The chain links TRBV7-9 to TRBJ2-5, with D possibly being TRBD2 (6 bases). Per germline, CDR1 SEHNR and CDR2 FQNEAQ (reference sequence). The CDR3 runs to 14 residues. V was pared by 1 base and J by 4 bases, with 10 bases between. The chain's CDR3 is CASSLVGLGETQYF. The CDR3 DNA follows: TGTGCCAGCAGCTTAGTGGGACTTGGAGAGACCCAGTACTTC.

This rearrangement joins TRBV11-2 to TRBJ1-6; no clear D gene. The CDR3 contains 19 residues. With 2 bases removed from V and 0 bases from J, the gap between germline ends came to 17 bases. CDR1 is SGHAT and CDR2 is FQNNGV in the germline V gene. CDR3 DNA: TGTGCCAGCAGCTTAACCTCTTCCGGAGGCGGCTCCTATAATTCACCCCTCCACTTT. It codes for CASSLTSSGGGSYNSPLHF.